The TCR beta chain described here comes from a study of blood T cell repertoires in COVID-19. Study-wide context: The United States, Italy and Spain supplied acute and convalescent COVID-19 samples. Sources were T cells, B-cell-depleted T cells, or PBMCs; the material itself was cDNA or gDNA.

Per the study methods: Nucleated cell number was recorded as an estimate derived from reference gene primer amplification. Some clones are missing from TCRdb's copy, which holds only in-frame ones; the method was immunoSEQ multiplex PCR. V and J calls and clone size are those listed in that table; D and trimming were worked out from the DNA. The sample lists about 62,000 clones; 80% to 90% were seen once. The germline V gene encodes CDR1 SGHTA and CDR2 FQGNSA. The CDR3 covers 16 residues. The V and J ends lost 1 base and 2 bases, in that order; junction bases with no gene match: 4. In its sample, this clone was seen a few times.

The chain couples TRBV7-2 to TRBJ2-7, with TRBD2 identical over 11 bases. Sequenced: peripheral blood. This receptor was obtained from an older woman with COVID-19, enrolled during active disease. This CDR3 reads CASSLEGTSGAYEQYF. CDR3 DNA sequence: TGTGCCAGCAGCTTAGAGGGGACTAGCGGAGCCTACGAGCAGTACTTC.